A single sample is the source of the 6 T cell receptor beta chains below, sequenced in a study of blood T cell repertoires in COVID-19. Generated by immunoSEQ multiplex PCR, the TCRdb table keeps only in-frame clones and is missing some. The table records some 150,000 clones, 70% to 90% of them present only once. Sequenced: PBMCs or T cells enriched from blood (not recorded which). Receptor source: a woman aged 30 to 39 with acute COVID-19.

V and J are TRBV5-1 and TRBJ2-1, with 10 bases matching TRBD1. Unmatched junction bases numbered 14, after V lost 4 bases and J lost 1 base. This CDR3 contains 19 residues. Per the germline V gene, CDR1 is SGHRS and CDR2 is YFSETQ. The CDR3 here is CASSIGTGQGSTSYNEQFF. The CDR3 DNA is TGCGCCAGCAGCATCGGCACGGGACAGGGGTCCACGTCCTACAATGAGCAGTTCTTC. The full variable domain, in which reference TRBV5-1 and TRBJ2-1 provide the parts outside the CDR3, is KAGVTQTPRYLIKTRGQQVTLSCSPISGHRSVSWYQQTPGQGLQFLFEYFSETQRNKGNFPGRFSGRQFSNSRSEMNVSTLELGDSALYLCASSIGTGQGSTSYNEQFFGPGTRLTVL.

CDR3 DNA sequence: TGTGCCAGCAGTACACGGCGCGGGCAATCCGGAAACACCATATATTTT. Amino acids: CASSTRRGQSGNTIYF. This rearrangement joins TRBV28 to TRBJ1-3, with D uncertain. Germline V gives CDR1 MDHEN, CDR2 SYDVKM. Trimming left V 5 bases short and J 4 bases short, with 18 bases between. This CDR3 comprises 16 residues.

The chain couples TRBV30 to TRBJ2-7; TRBD2 matches 10 bases. The CDR3 has 14 residues. V gave up 2 bases and J gave up 2 bases; unmatched junction bases: 3. The germline V gene has CDR1 GTSNPN and CDR2 SVGIG (reference sequence). The CDR3 here is CAWSLTSGPYEQYF. CDR3 DNA: TGTGCCTGGAGTCTGACTAGCGGGCCCTACGAGCAGTACTTC.

This chain links TRBV9 with TRBJ2-1; TRBD2 matches at 12 bases. Germline CDR1 reads SGDLS; CDR2 reads YYNGEE. The CDR3 length is 17 residues. Unmatched junction bases numbered 12, after V lost 4 bases and J lost 7 bases. CDR3 bases: TGTGCCAGCAGCAAAAATCTAGCGGGAGGGCCGGGGAATGAGCAGTTCTTC. Translating gives CASSKNLAGGPGNEQFF. The entire variable domain, with the rest obtained from reference TRBV9 and TRBJ2-1, is as follows: DSGVTQTPKHLITATGQRVTLRCSPRSGDLSVYWYQQSLDQGLQFLIQYYNGEERAKGNILERFSAQQFPDLHSELNLSSLELGDSALYFCASSKNLAGGPGNEQFFGPGTRLTVL.

J is TRBJ2-1 and V is TRBV7-2; the D gene is possibly TRBD2 (6 bases). Looked up from germline, CDR1 is SGHTA and CDR2 is FQGNSA. There are 13 residues in the CDR3. Trimming cost V 5 bases and J 7 bases, with 12 bases left between them. This CDR3 is CASSPTRENEQFF. CDR3 nucleotides: TGTGCCAGCAGCCCCACACGGGAGAATGAGCAGTTCTTC.

The V call is TRBV14, the J call TRBJ1-2; no clear D gene. Trimming removed 3 bases at V and 0 bases at J, with 14 bases between. The germline gives CDR1 SGHDN, CDR2 FVKESK. This CDR3 region has 16 residues. This chain's CDR3 is CASSQLGLPANYGYTF. The CDR3, as DNA: TGTGCCAGCAGCCAGCTCGGACTACCCGCTAACTATGGCTACACCTTC.